This paragraph reports one T cell receptor beta chain. Its antigen is not identified. The source of the sample is a study of T cell responses to AZD1222 COVID-19 vaccine. Study-level findings and limits: Sampling captured repertoires only after the peak T cell response.

Clones were read by immunoSEQ multiplex PCR, and TCRdb kept only the in-frame ones, dropping some. The data show 100,000 to 120,000 clones, roughly 92% seen once. Investigators merged groups given second doses at roughly 4 or roughly 12 weeks. This CDR3 is built from 14 residues. V was pared by 0 bases and J by 5 bases, with 10 bases between. The germline gives CDR1 MNHEY, CDR2 SVGAGI. This receptor was identified in an adult who received the AZD1222 COVID-19 vaccine. Sequenced here: peripheral blood, sampled 28 days after the second AZD1222 dose. This chain joins TRBV6-5 and TRBJ2-5; D is ambiguous. The DNA for the CDR3 is TGTGCCAGCAGTTACTCGGCTTCTCGGGAGACCCAGTACTTC. This translates into CASSYSASRETQYF.